The clone carrying this T cell receptor beta chain was seen a handful of times. The sample originates from a study of blood T cell repertoires in COVID-19. Repertoires were generated with immunoSEQ multiplex PCR, while TCRdb's copy carries only in-frame clones and drops some. The sample shows approximately 100,000 clones, 84% of them seen only once. The specimen sequenced was peripheral blood. The origin of this receptor is a human donor in a cohort sampled during active or convalescent COVID-19.

CDR3 protein: CASSLVQSAGGGSNEQFF. CDR3 in DNA: TGTGCCAGCAGCTTAGTGCAGTCCGCCGGCGGGGGAAGCAATGAGCAGTTCTTC. The chain links TRBV11-3 to TRBJ2-1; 7 nucleotides match TRBD2. Germline CDR1 is SGHNT and CDR2 is YENEEA. J was trimmed by 6 bases and V by 1 base; bases with no gene match: 15. There are 18 residues in the CDR3.